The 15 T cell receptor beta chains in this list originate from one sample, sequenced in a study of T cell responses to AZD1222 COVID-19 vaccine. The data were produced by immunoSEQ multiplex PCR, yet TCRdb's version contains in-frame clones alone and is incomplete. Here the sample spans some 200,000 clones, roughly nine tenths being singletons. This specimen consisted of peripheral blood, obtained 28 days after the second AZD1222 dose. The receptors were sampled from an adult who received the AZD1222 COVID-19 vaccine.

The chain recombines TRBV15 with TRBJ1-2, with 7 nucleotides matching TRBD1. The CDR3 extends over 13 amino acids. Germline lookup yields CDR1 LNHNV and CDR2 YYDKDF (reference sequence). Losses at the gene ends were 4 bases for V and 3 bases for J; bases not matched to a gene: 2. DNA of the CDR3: TGTGCCACCAGCAAAGGGACAGACTATGGCTACACCTTC. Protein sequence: CATSKGTDYGYTF.

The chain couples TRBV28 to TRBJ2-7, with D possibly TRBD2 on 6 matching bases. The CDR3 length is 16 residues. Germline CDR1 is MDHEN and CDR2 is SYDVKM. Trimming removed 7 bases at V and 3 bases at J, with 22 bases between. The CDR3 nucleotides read TGTGCCAGCACTTTCCACGGCAGGTTAGCGGTCTACGAGCAGTACTTC. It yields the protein CASTFHGRLAVYEQYF.

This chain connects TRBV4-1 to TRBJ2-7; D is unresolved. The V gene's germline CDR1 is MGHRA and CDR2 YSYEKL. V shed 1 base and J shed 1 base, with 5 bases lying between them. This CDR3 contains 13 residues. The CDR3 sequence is CASSQASSYEQYF. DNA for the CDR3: TGCGCCAGCAGCCAAGCATCGTCCTACGAGCAGTACTTC.

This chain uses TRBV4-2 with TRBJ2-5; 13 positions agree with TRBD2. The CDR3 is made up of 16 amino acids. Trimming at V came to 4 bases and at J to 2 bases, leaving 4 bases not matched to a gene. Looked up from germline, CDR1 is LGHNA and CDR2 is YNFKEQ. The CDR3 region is CASSPSGLAGQETQYF. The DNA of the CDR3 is TGTGCCAGCAGCCCCTCGGGACTAGCGGGGCAAGAGACCCAGTACTTC.

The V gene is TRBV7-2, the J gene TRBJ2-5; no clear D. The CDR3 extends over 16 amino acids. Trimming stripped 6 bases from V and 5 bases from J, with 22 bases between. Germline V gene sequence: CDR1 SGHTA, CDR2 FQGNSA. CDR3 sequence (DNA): TGTGCCAGCAGGATAGGACCTTTTCTCCGTGGGGAGACCCAGTACTTC. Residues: CASRIGPFLRGETQYF.

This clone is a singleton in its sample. The CDR3 sequence is CASSLMSGAGEAFF. Here the CDR3 DNA reads TGTGCCAGCAGCTTAATGTCAGGGGCCGGGGAAGCTTTCTTT. The genes are TRBV7-9 and TRBJ1-1; tentative D call: TRBD1 (6 bases). V was clipped by 2 bases and J by 8 bases, with 15 bases between them. Germline lookup yields CDR1 SEHNR and CDR2 FQNEAQ (reference sequence). This CDR3 has 14 residues.

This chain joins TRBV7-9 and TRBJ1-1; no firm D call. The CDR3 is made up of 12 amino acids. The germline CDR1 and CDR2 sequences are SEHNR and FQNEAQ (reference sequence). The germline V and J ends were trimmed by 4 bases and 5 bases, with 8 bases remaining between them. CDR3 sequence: CASSSRSTEAFF. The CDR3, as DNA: TGTGCCAGCAGCTCGAGGAGTACTGAAGCTTTCTTT.

The CDR3 DNA reads as TGCGCCAGCAGCCCCAGGCTAGGGGGGGCGGTGAACACCGGGGAGCTGTTTTTT. Residues: CASSPRLGGAVNTGELFF. The chain combines TRBV4-1 with TRBJ2-2; tentative D call: TRBD2 (7 bases). The V gene lost 4 bases and the J gene lost 1 base, with 19 bases spanning the gap. Germline CDR1 reads MGHRA; CDR2 reads YSYEKL. The CDR3 is made up of 18 amino acids.

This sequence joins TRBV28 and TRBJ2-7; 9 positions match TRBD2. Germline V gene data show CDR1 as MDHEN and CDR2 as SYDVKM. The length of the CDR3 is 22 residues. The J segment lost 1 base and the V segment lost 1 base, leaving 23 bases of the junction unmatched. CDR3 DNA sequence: TGTGCCAGCAGTTTATACCTAGCGGGATGGGATAAGAGAGGCCGAGGATCCTACGAGCAGTACTTC. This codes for CASSLYLAGWDKRGRGSYEQYF.

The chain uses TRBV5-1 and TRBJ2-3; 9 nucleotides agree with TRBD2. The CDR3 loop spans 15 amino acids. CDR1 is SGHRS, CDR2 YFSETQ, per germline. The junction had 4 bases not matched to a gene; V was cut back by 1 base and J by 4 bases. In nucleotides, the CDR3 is TGCGCCAGCAGCTTGCCCAGCGGGGGGTCAGATACGCAGTATTTT. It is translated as CASSLPSGGSDTQYF.

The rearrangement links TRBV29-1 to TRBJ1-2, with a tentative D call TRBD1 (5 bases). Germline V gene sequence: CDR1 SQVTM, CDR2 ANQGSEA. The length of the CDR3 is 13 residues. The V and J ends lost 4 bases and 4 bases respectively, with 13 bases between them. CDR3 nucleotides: TGCAGCGTTGTGAACAGGCTTTCCTATGGCTACACCTTC. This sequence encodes CSVVNRLSYGYTF.

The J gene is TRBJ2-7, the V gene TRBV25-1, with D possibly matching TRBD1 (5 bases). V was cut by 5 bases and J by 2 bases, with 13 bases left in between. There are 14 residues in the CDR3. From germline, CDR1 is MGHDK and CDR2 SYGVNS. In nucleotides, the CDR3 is TGTGCCAGCAGTAAGGACCGGACACCCTACGAGCAGTACTTC. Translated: CASSKDRTPYEQYF.

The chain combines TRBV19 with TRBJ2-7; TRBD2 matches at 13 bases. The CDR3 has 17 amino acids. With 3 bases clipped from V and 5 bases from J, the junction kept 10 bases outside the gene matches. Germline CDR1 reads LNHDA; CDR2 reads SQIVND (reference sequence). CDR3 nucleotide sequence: TGTGCCAGTAGTATTGGACTAGCGGGAGTAGTGTCCCACGAGCAGTACTTC. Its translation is CASSIGLAGVVSHEQYF.

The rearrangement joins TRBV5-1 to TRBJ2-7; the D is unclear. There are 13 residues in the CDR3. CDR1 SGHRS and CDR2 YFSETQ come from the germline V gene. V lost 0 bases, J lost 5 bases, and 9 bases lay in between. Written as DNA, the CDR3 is TGCGCCAGCAGCTTGGCCATGTCGGACGAGCAGTACTTC. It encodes CASSLAMSDEQYF.

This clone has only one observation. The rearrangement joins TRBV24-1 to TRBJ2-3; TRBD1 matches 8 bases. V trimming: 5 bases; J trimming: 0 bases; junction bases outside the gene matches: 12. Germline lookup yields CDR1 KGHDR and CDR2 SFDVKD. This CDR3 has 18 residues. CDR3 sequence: CATSARRGTGASTDTQYF. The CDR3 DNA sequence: TGTGCCACCAGTGCCCGACGAGGGACAGGAGCTAGCACAGATACGCAGTATTTT.